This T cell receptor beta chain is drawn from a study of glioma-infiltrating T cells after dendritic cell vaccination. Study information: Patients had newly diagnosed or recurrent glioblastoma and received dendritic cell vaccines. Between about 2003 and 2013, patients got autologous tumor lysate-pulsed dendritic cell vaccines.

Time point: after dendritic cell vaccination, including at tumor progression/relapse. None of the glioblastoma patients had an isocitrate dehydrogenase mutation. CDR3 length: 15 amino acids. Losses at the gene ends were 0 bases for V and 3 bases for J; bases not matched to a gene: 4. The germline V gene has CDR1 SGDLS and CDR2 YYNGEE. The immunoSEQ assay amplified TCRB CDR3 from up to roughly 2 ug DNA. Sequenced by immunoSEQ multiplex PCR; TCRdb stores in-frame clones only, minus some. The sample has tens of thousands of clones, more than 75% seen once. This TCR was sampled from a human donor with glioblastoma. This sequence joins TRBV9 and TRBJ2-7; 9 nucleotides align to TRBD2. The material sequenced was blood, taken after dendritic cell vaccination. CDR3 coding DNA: TGTGCCAGCAGCGTAGGTCAGCGGGGGGACTACGAGCAGTACTTC. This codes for CASSVGQRGDYEQYF. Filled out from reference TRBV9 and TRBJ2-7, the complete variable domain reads DSGVTQTPKHLITATGQRVTLRCSPRSGDLSVYWYQQSLDQGLQFLIQYYNGEERAKGNILERFSAQQFPDLHSELNLSSLELGDSALYFCASSVGQRGDYEQYFGPGTRLTVT.